A single sample is the source of the 10 T cell receptor beta chains below, sequenced in a study of identical twins. TCRdb reanalysed the 5' RACE reads using MiXCR and keeps one entry per CDR3 protein. There are under 250,000 distinct CDR3 sequences in the sample; approximately 6.8% occur only once, and under 6% lies in the top ten. The data were also submitted as part of a second study, on yellow fever vaccine responses in identical twins.

The sequenced sample consisted of CD8+ T cells sorted from blood. All receptors derive from a woman younger than 35 in good health.

This clonotype was seen at least ten times. This sequence joins TRBV29-1 and TRBJ2-1; 10 positions match TRBD2. This CDR3 spans 15 amino acids. CDR1 is SQVTM, CDR2 ANQGSEA, per germline. The V and J ends lost 3 bases and 3 bases, in that order; junction bases with no gene match: 5. The CDR3: CSVEERTSGYNEQFF. The CDR3 region has the DNA TGCAGCGTTGAGGAGCGGACTAGCGGCTACAATGAGCAGTTCTTC.

This clonotype has a handful of counts. The rearrangement links TRBV4-1 to TRBJ2-1, with D possibly being TRBD2 (5 bases). There are 16 residues in the CDR3. The V and J ends lost 7 bases and 2 bases respectively, with 18 bases between them. The V gene's germline CDR1 is MGHRA and CDR2 YSYEKL. DNA for the CDR3: TGCGCCAGCACCACGACTCCGGGGTCGACCTACAATGAGCAGTTCTTC. Amino acids: CASTTTPGSTYNEQFF.

This clonotype was seen more than once but under ten times. V is TRBV7-9 and J is TRBJ2-1; perhaps TRBD2 as D (6 bases). The CDR3 contains 15 residues. Germline V gene data show CDR1 as SEHNR and CDR2 as FQNEAQ (reference sequence). V lost 5 bases to trimming and J lost 2 bases, with 13 bases between them. The CDR3 loop is CASSHVAEAYNEQFF. The DNA of the CDR3 is TGTGCCAGCAGCCATGTAGCGGAGGCCTACAATGAGCAGTTCTTC.

The J gene is TRBJ1-1, the V gene TRBV5-6, with D unclear. Germline V gene sequence: CDR1 SGHDT, CDR2 YYEEEE. Trimming shortened V by 4 bases and J by 6 bases, and 22 bases separated the two germline ends. The CDR3 is made up of 16 amino acids. CDR3 sequence reads: CASSGTLQLIMPEAFF. CDR3 coding DNA: TGTGCCAGCAGCGGTACATTACAATTGATAATGCCTGAAGCTTTCTTT.

The chain combines TRBV11-2 with TRBJ2-7; D is ambiguous. The germline V gene encodes CDR1 SGHAT and CDR2 FQNNGV. The length of the CDR3 is 15 residues. Trimming pared 0 bases from V and 3 bases from J, leaving 12 bases between. Here the CDR3 DNA reads TGTGCCAGCAGCTTAGATCGGAACACTCGCTACGAGCAGTACGTC. Encoded protein: CASSLDRNTRYEQYV.

J is TRBJ2-7 and V is TRBV5-6; tentative D call: TRBD1 (5 bases). V shed 1 base and J shed 0 bases, with 11 bases lying between them. The CDR3 consists of 15 residues. Germline V lookup: CDR1 SGHDT, CDR2 YYEEEE. The CDR3 here is CASSLSRQPSYEQYV. The CDR3 DNA reads TGTGCCAGCAGCTTGTCTCGACAGCCCTCCTACGAGCAGTACGTC.

This clonotype occurred a few times. One end of the junction does not line up with germline, which may come from a read error. This chain connects TRBV6-1 to TRBJ2-1; 8 bases fit TRBD1. Germline V gene data show CDR1 as MNHNS and CDR2 as SASEGT. The CDR3 length is 11 residues. In nucleotides, the CDR3 is TGCGCGACAGGGGCTTACAATGAGCAGTTCTTC. Translating it yields CATGAYNEQFF.

This chain connects TRBV2 to TRBJ2-1, with D possibly matching TRBD2 (6 bases). The ends were cut back, 7 bases at V and 9 bases at J, with 19 bases in the middle. Germline V gives CDR1 SNHLY, CDR2 FYNNEI. The CDR3 consists of 14 residues. CDR3 loop: CASIRTGEFSEQFF. The DNA of the CDR3 is TGTGCCAGCATTCGGACGGGAGAGTTCAGTGAGCAGTTCTTC.

This clonotype was counted many times. Its ends do not fully match the called genes, so a read error is possible. The chain recombines TRBV5-1 with TRBJ2-3, with D maybe TRBD1 (6 bases). Germline CDR1 and CDR2: SGHRS and YFSETQ. The CDR3 length is 15 residues. The CDR3 loop is CASSFRDRSTDTQYF. In DNA form, the CDR3 reads TGTGCCAGCAGTTTTCGAGACAGGAGCACAGATACGCAGTATTTT. Filled out from reference TRBV5-1 and TRBJ2-3, the complete variable domain reads KAGVTQTPRYLIKTRGQQVTLSCSPISGHRSVSWYQQTPGQGLQFLFEYFSETQRNKGNFPGRFSGRQFSNSRSEMNVSTLELGDSALYLCASSFRDRSTDTQYFGPGTRLTVL.

This clonotype occurred a few times. This sequence joins TRBV20-1 and TRBJ2-1; no definite D call. V was pared by 1 base and J by 12 bases, with 25 bases between. Germline CDR1 and CDR2: DFQATT and SNEGSKA (reference sequence). CDR3 length: 16 residues. The CDR3 here is CSARAIVPDLIQGQFF. The CDR3 bases are TGCAGTGCTAGAGCAATCGTTCCGGACCTCATACAAGGGCAGTTCTTC.